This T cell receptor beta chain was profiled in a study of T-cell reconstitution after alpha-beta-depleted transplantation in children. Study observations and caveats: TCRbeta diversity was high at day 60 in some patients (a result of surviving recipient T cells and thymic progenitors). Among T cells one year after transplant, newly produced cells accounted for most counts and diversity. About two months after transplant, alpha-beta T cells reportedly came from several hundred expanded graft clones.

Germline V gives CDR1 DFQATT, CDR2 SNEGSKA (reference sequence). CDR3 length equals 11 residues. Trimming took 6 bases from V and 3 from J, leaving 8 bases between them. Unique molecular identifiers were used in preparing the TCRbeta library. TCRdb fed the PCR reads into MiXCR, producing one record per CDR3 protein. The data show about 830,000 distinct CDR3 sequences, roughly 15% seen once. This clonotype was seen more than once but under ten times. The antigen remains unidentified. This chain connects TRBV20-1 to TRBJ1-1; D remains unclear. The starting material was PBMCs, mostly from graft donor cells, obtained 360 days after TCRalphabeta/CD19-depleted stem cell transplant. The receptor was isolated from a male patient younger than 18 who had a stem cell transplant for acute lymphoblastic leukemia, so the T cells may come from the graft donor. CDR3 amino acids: CSASGDTEAFF. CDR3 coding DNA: TGCAGTGCCAGCGGGGACACTGAAGCTTTCTTT.